This note documents a single T cell receptor (beta chain) sequence. Its antigen is not yet known. No much larger clonotype is one base removed from it; base qualities were not supplied. The data belong to a study of T cell responses to AZD1222 COVID-19 vaccine (dated by TCRdb to the early 2020s). Some background on the complete study: AZD1222 recipients given second doses at about 4 weeks or at about 12 weeks were pooled, since spike-specific TCR depth and breadth were not found to differ between the two schedules. TCR sequencing was performed for roughly 240 trial participants, of whom about 200 were given two doses of AZD1222 and some 25 were given two doses of MenACWY control vaccine. Trial participants were enrolled by age into 18-55, 56-69 and 70-plus year subgroups, with 148, 28 and 57 TCR-sequenced participants respectively.

The label giving this sample's time point can be read as: baseline before first vaccination. Vaccinee samples were obtained from the UK trials COV001 and COV002, which included a single-blind randomized controlled phase 2/3 trial of AZD1222 (ChAdOx1 nCoV-19) in healthy adults. For TCRbeta chain sequencing, PBMC samples were collected from trial participants at day 0 and at day 28 after the second dose. The CDR3 regions of human TCRbeta chains were subjected to immunosequencing. Concerning the study's data processing: Repertoire TCRs were matched against a reference library of SARS-CoV-2-specific TCRs generated with the MIRA antigen-specificity platform. Breadth was defined as the fraction of unique TCRs that were SARS-CoV-2-associated. Depth was defined as the fraction of total T cells that were SARS-CoV-2-associated. Using the MIRA data, every spike-specific TCR was mapped to the spike region that the TCR reacted to and assigned to either a CD4 or a CD8 class. Log10-transformed breadth and depth values were compared by one-way ANOVA with Sidak's multiple comparisons tests. As stored in TCRdb, this immuneACCESS dataset retains in-frame rearrangements with V and J assigned. A fraction of the clones does not appear; measured against another copy, unresolved V genes explain less than half of the discrepancy, and the remainder lacks a known reason. V, J and clone size derive from that table, while D and trimming were established from the DNA sequence. For this sample the table gives around 120,000 clones, of which more than 85% were detected only once. The top ten clonotypes cover 1% to 1.5% of the sample.

Study-wide findings and limitations: Conclusions about previously exposed vaccinees are limited, since just 6 or 7 AZD1222 recipients were seropositive for SARS-CoV-2 at baseline. Reportedly, almost half of the unique spike-specific TCRs recognized epitopes lying outside the regions that are mutated in the B.1.351 and B.1.1.7 variants. The 56-69-year group was small, and its depth increase did not reach significance, likely because of low power. Participants were mostly white British and included more females than males, and it was suggested by the authors that clonal diversity may have been underestimated. Because no samples from the day 14 peak response were available, repertoires could be characterized only after the peak T cell response. The vaccine-associated CD4 TCRs covered the entire spike protein, and the dominant responses fell in regions 160-218 and 743-854. After two AZD1222 doses, both the breadth and the depth of spike-specific TCRs were significantly higher than at day 0 and than in MenACWY recipients.

The receptor's source is an adult in good health. The sequencing here drew on peripheral blood, taken on day 0 of AZD1222 vaccination.

The DNA sequence is as follows: TGTGCCAGCAGCTTCCCTAGCGGAGACTACGAGCAGTACTTC. It is translated as CASSFPSGDYEQYF. The V and J genes are TRBV7-8 and TRBJ2-7, and TRBD2 aligns with 7 junction nucleotides. Taken from the germline V gene, the CDR1 and CDR2 loops are SGHVS and FQNEAQ. Trimming accounts for 3 bases at V and 3 bases at J, while the number of junction bases matched to no gene is 5. The CDR3 measures 14 amino acids from cysteine to phenylalanine. The entry retains the CDR3 DNA only, 42 bases that are in frame from base 1.